Shown below are 8 T cell receptor beta chains from a single sample sequenced in a study of blood T cell repertoires in COVID-19. Some clones are missing from TCRdb's copy, which holds only in-frame ones; the method was immunoSEQ multiplex PCR. The sample includes about 300,000 clones, 70% to 85% seen only once; the top ten take over 1.3%. The sequenced sample consisted of peripheral blood. All receptors derive from a human donor with COVID-19, enrolled during active disease. The donor label of this sample is uncertain.

The gene calls are TRBV3-1 (or the pseudogene TRBV3-2) and TRBJ2-3; D may be TRBD2 (6 bases). Germline V CDR1 and CDR2: LGHDT, YNNKEL (reference sequence). Trimming pared 1 base from V and 2 bases from J, leaving 13 bases between. The CDR3 contains 16 residues. The CDR3 loop reads CASSQGGGGITDTQYF. The CDR3 DNA reads as TGTGCCAGCAGCCAAGGGGGCGGAGGGATCACAGATACGCAGTATTTT.

This chain uses TRBV30 with TRBJ1-1, with D perhaps matching TRBD1 (5 bases). The germline V and J ends were trimmed by 2 bases and 4 bases, with 14 bases remaining between them. The CDR3 has 14 amino acids. In germline, CDR1 is GTSNPN, CDR2 SVGIG (reference sequence). CDR3 in amino acids: CAWSSRGRGTEAFF. CDR3 nucleotides: TGTGCCTGGAGTTCCCGGGGGAGGGGCACTGAAGCTTTCTTT.

The chain carries TRBV25-1 and TRBJ1-1; D is possibly TRBD1 (6 bases). Germline-derived CDR1 and CDR2 are MGHDK and SYGVNS. Trimming left V 4 bases short and J 0 bases short, with 12 bases between. This CDR3 is built from 15 residues. CDR3 in DNA: TGTGCCAGCAGTGCCCGACCAGGGGTGAACACTGAAGCTTTCTTT. Protein product: CASSARPGVNTEAFF.

The gene calls are TRBV19 and TRBJ1-2; D remains ambiguous. CDR1 is LNHDA, CDR2 SQIVND, per germline (reference sequence). This CDR3 is built from 15 residues. V was shortened by 6 bases and J by 5 bases, with 19 bases between the two germline ends. CDR3 bases: TGTGCCAGTAGCCCGCAGATGGGCAGTTCATATGGCTACACCTTC. Residues: CASSPQMGSSYGYTF.

V and J are TRBV5-6 and TRBJ1-2, with 7 bases fitting TRBD1. Germline-derived CDR1 and CDR2 are SGHDT and YYEEEE. The CDR3 is 14 residues long. V shed 1 base and J 5 bases; nucleotides not matched to a gene: 5. The CDR3 here is CASSLFGQVYGYTF. The CDR3 DNA sequence: TGTGCCAGCAGCTTGTTTGGACAGGTTTATGGCTACACCTTC.

The chain is built from TRBV5-8 and TRBJ1-2; the D is unclear. The V gene lost 2 bases and the J gene lost 3 bases, with 11 bases spanning the gap. This CDR3 is 14 amino acids long. Germline CDR1 SGHTS, CDR2 YDEGEE. In DNA form, the CDR3 reads TGTGCCAGCAGCTTAGATCAGATCGACTATGGCTACACCTTC. Translation: CASSLDQIDYGYTF.

This chain links TRBV4-3 with TRBJ1-4; D gene ambiguous. CDR1 LGHNA and CDR2 YSLEER come from the germline V gene. The germline V and J ends were trimmed by 0 bases and 5 bases, with 4 bases remaining between them. The CDR3 covers 13 residues. The CDR3 is CASSQDRNEKLFF. CDR3 bases: TGCGCCAGCAGCCAAGACAGAAATGAAAAACTGTTTTTT.

The V and J genes are TRBV19 and TRBJ2-1; 7 bases map to TRBD2. The CDR3 has 15 amino acids. Unmatched junction bases numbered 5, after V lost 5 bases and J lost 1 base. Germline V CDR1 and CDR2: LNHDA, SQIVND (reference sequence). As DNA, the CDR3 is TGTGCCAGTAGTTGGGGAGGGGCTTCCTACAATGAGCAGTTCTTC. Translation gives CASSWGGASYNEQFF.